This TCR beta chain was sequenced in a study of cytomegalovirus exposure and HLA in healthy donors (dated by TCRdb to 2016 to 2017). Background on the whole study: According to an earlier analysis of 550 to 750 of the donors, about 179 million T cells yielded roughly 110 million unique TCR beta sequences and 276 Gb of sequence data. An early release that covered 640 HLA-typed donors contained approximately 300 gigabases of sequencing data and about 84 million unique TCR sequences. Class I and class II HLA loci were covered by the typing at four-digit resolution. The study aimed to test whether signatures of past pathogen exposure could be identified by cataloging public T cell receptors. Using immunosequencing, the study profiled T cell repertoires from 500 to 800 subjects and related those repertoires to cytomegalovirus serostatus. To study patterns of TCR occurrence, a later analysis re-analyzed previously published TCR beta repertoires from 600 to 750 donors and added high-resolution HLA genotyping. An earlier analysis of nearly 600 of the donors applied high-throughput TCR beta sequencing to assess whether each TCR beta V gene segment acted as functional or pseudogenic. Of the 398 genotyped donors, less than 85% were placed in the genetic ancestry cluster associated with self-reported Caucasian donors. Four or five DR-DQ haplotypes were handled as single units for association and clustering because linkage in the cohort was strong. Donor age, sex, ethnicity and CMV serostatus were compiled together with the repertoire data. In the later analysis, no new phenotypic data were used to find candidate immune exposures; instead, reliance was placed on TCR beta sequences and their occurrence across donors. To predict cytomegalovirus infection status, the study brought together high-throughput TCR immunosequencing, statistical association of individual TCRs with disease status, and machine learning. Every repertoire in the discovery cohort had been generated on one and the same sequencing platform. The number of typed donors differed by locus: about 629-630 for A, B, C, DRB1 and DQB1; approximately 520 for DQA1; 606 for DPA1; and some 430 for DPB1. A later genetic analysis took genome-wide SNP genotypes for about three fifths of the 666 donors and used that subset as a discovery cohort. Along with the approximately 650-subject first cohort, a separate validation cohort of over 90 different subjects was used. Among some 400 genotyped donors of the cohort, an average of about 240,000 unique TCR beta nucleotide sequences was sequenced per donor, of which 15% to 20% were non-productive.

As to this clone: Its specific antigen is unknown. No much larger clone is present one base from it, and per-base qualities are unavailable.

The cohort consisted of 600 to 750 healthy bone marrow donors. At the time of sampling, every cohort member was nominally healthy, though immune exposures that went unrecorded were likely present. The donor was CMV seronegative and was included in the group of a few hundred seronegative cohort members. Every donor gave a peripheral blood sample, and the peripheral blood mononuclear cells from that sample were used for TCR beta sequencing. Genomic DNA extraction from the blood cell samples was performed with the Qiagen DNeasy Blood Extraction Kit. Study-level results and caveats: Across donors, most TCR sequences were observed very rarely, whereas some public TCRs were present in many individuals. Because counts were too low, some 16 rarely observed V segments, including chromosome 9 orphons, were excluded from the earlier analysis of around 590 of the donors. In a later analysis, the rate of TCR association differed among HLA loci, with DRB1 alleles having the most associated TCRs and HLA-C alleles having the fewest. Strong co-occurrence of HLA alleles, especially DR and DQ, made assigning TCR associations to individual alleles difficult. In both the original and validation cohorts, the classifier was reported to diagnose cytomegalovirus status with high specificity and sensitivity. Sequencing depth was assumed to be roughly uniform across donors in the presence/absence analyses, though that assumption may not hold. Some IMGT-functional V segments, including TRBV6-2 and TRBV6-3, could not be told apart with the 87-base-pair reads, so those segments were excluded. The cohort was sequenced for TCR beta chains only, and without alpha or paired-chain data the features that could be detected were limited. Most CMV-associated TCR beta chains appeared to be HLA-restricted in a later analysis, and the HLA associations seemed to be driven largely by CMV exposure. A further reported finding was that TCR beta sequences accurately predicted the HLA-A and HLA-B alleles for most subjects in the first cohort. The study listed over 150 TCR beta chains as associated with cytomegalovirus. Linkage disequilibrium might explain the correlated functional status among segregating V segments, but an unknown experimental factor could not be excluded. An association between a missense DCLRE1C variant and V-gene and J-gene trimming of TCR beta chains was found in a later genetic analysis and replicated in an independent cohort. In a later analysis, HLA-associated TCR beta chains were found to be more clonally expanded and to have lower generation probabilities than equally common non-associated chains. A later analysis associated 16,951 TCR beta sequences with specific HLA alleles at a false discovery rate of 0.05. A cluster of highly shared sequence variants was judged likely to represent a technical artifact of the sequencing pipeline. HLA typing was unavailable for some donors at each locus, so association tests used only the typed subset. In a later analysis, several top co-occurrence clusters were reported to appear linked to parvovirus B19, influenza, CMV and Epstein-Barr virus. According to the authors, the approach could potentially be generalized to other disease states and immunological phenotypes. A few of the identified cytomegalovirus-associated TCR beta chains were confirmed in vitro to be specific for cytomegalovirus antigens. According to a later genetic analysis, donors in an Asian-associated ancestry cluster had fewer N-insertions in productive TCRs than the approximately 670-donor mean. Broadly in line with IMGT annotations, most TCR beta V segments showed up in productive rearrangements about 87% or about 30% of the time in an earlier analysis of 450 to 600 of the donors. Immune exposure information for the cohort was limited to CMV serostatus.

The method was the immunoSEQ multiplex PCR assay. For the multiplex PCR, a mixture combining 60 forward primers for TCR Vbeta segments and 13 reverse primers for TCR Jbeta segments was used. The CDR3 region of rearranged TCR beta genes was amplified from genomic DNA by a multiplex PCR assay. The amplified TCR beta libraries were sequenced on the Illumina HiSeq System as 87-base-pair reads. Turning to the authors' computational methods: A later analysis counted about 80 million unique TCR beta chains across the 666 repertoires, and roughly 11 million of these chains were shared by at least two donors. Raw reads were error-corrected and collapsed into unique sequences by a nearest-neighbor algorithm in which closely related sequences were merged to remove PCR and sequencing errors. Alignment of CDR3 sequences to IMGT reference sequences was used to assign V, D and J gene segments. For a sequence to be retained, a match of at least six nucleotides was required to both a V gene segment and a J gene segment. A rearrangement was called productive if the CDR3 had no stop codons and remained in frame with V and J, and every other rearrangement was called non-productive. Following IMGT convention, CDR3 was defined as the stretch from the second conserved V-encoded cysteine to the conserved J-encoded phenylalanine. In an earlier analysis of some 550 of the donors, sequences lacking an unambiguous match to a single V gene segment were excluded. An earlier analysis of about 600 of the donors called V segments functional above 56.7% productive rearrangements and segregating when the between-donor standard deviation exceeded 5%. A statistical classification framework was built for diagnosing cytomegalovirus status from the catalog of TCR beta chain sequences. In a later analysis, TCR nucleotide sequences were compared against IMGT/GENE-DB human TR gene sequences so that V and J genes could be assigned. In a later analysis, CDR3 sequences and most-parsimonious VDJ recombination scenarios were assigned using the TCRdist pipeline. In a later analysis, each TCR beta chain was defined by its CDR3 amino acid sequence together with its V-gene family, and reads without a unique V-gene family were excluded. As a way to deal with suspected cross-contamination and a sequencing artifact, a later analysis dropped 640 or so nucleotide sequences that were highly shared and had low generation probability. In a later analysis, a clonal expansion index for each public chain was calculated from normalized within-repertoire ranks of inferred template counts. Generation probabilities in a later analysis came from a VDJ recombination model fitted to out-of-frame rearrangements, and those results were checked against IGoR. Hypergeometric tests were used in a later analysis to score TCR-TCR, TCR-HLA and TCR-CMV co-occurrence, with a repertoire-size bias correction applied to the TCR pairs. In a later analysis, false discovery rates were estimated by permuting HLA or CMV assignments 20 times. A later analysis grouped co-occurring TCRs with DBSCAN, adding TCRdist sequence similarity when clustering within HLA-allele-positive subsets. Co-occurrence clustering excluded repertoires with fewer than 30,000 or more than 120,000 public chains, plus five with anomalous nucleotide sharing. TCRdb took over this immuneACCESS table, retaining in-frame rearrangements with V and J assigned. Such tables are incomplete; in checked studies, under half of the missing clones stem from an unresolved V gene, and the remainder is unexplained. V, J and clone size are those of that table, while D and trimming were read from the DNA. Counted in this sample were about 180,000 clones; less than 90% of them appeared once. The ten largest clonotypes hold roughly 1% of the sample.

The trim is 5 bases for V and 5 bases for J, with a gap of 12 bases between the germline ends. CDR3 length: 13 amino acids, cysteine to phenylalanine. The CDR3 DNA has 39 bases and is translated from base 1. In the germline V gene (reference sequence), CDR1 corresponds to MNHEY and CDR2 to SMNVEV. This receptor was identified in a man aged 30-40 years in good health and CMV-seronegative. The sample consisted of PBMCs. Rearrangement joined TRBV27 to TRBJ1-2; the D gene is perhaps TRBD1, from 6 matching bases. The CDR3 protein is CASSRRQEYGYTF. The DNA is as follows: TGTGCCAGCAGTCGGCGACAGGAATATGGCTACACCTTC.